This T cell receptor (beta chain) was documented in a study of a mutant IDH1 vaccine in newly diagnosed glioma. On the study more broadly: Treated patients had a mean age of roughly 40 years and an approximately 62% male, 37.5% female split. The therapy given earlier, which was standard therapy, consisted of radiotherapy, temozolomide, or both, and most of the patients received both.

For this clone: Its antigen is still unknown.

Here immunoSEQ multiplex PCR was the method, and the copy in TCRdb shows in-frame clones only, minus some. Of tens of thousands of clones in the sample, more than 85% were seen once. Time point defined: baseline, week 1 (first vaccination visit). The treatment is: pre-vaccination baseline after standard-of-care therapy. Astrocytomas that were new, WHO grade 3 or 4, IDH1-mutant and ATRX-lost were present in the donors. Germline trimming cut 4 bases from V and 5 bases from J; bases unmatched to any gene: 2. CDR1 and CDR2 from the germline V gene are SQVTM and ANQGSEA. This CDR3 spans 14 amino acids. Study-level results: Top peripheral T cell clonotype shifts appeared unrelated to pseudoprogression.

The V and J genes are TRBV29-1 and TRBJ2-2; 12 bases map to TRBD2. The sequences come from PBMCs, collected from a glioma patient treated with radiotherapy, temozolomide or both. This clonotype was sampled from a man aged 50 or older with glioma. Here the CDR3 reads CSVAGLAGTGELFF. The CDR3 nucleotides read TGCAGCGTTGCGGGACTAGCGGGTACCGGGGAGCTGTTTTTT.